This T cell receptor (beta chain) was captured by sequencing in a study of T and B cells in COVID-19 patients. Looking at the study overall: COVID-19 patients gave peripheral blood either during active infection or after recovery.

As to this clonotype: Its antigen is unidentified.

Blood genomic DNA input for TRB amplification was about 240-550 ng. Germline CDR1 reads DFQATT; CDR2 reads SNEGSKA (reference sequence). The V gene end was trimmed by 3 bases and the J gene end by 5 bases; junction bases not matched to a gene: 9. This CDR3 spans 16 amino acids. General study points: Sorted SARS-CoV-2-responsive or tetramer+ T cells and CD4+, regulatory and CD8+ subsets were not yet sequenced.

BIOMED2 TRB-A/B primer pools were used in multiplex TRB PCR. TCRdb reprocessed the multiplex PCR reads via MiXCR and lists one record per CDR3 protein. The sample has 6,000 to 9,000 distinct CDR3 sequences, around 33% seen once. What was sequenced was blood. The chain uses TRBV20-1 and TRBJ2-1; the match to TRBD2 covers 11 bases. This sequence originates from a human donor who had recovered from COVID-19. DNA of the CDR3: TGCAGTGCTAGGGATAGCGGGGGGGCCGAGAACAATGAGCAGTTCTTC. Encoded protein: CSARDSGGAENNEQFF.